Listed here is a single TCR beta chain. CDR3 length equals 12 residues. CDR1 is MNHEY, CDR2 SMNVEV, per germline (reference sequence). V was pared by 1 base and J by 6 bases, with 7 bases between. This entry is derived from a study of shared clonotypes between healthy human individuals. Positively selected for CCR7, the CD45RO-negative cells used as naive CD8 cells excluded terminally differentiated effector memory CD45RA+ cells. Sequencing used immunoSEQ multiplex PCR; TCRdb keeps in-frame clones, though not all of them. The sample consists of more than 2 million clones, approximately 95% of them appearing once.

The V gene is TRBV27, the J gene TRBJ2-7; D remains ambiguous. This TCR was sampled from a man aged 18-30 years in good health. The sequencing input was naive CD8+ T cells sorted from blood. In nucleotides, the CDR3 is TGTGCCAGCAGTTTATGGGGATCCGAGCAGTACTTC. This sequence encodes CASSLWGSEQYF.